This passage covers 15 T cell receptor beta chains from one sample sequenced in a study of cytotoxic CD8 clonotypes in ibrutinib-treated CLL. Using immunoSEQ multiplex PCR, the repertoire was profiled, and TCRdb retains in-frame clones only, with some absent. The table has some 170,000 clones, about 88% seen once. The starting material was PBMCs, obtained at disease progression, from a patient treated with ibrutinib. The receptor source for this set is a human donor with chronic lymphocytic leukemia.

CDR3 coding DNA: TGTGCCAGCAGCGCCTACGAGCAGTACTTC. This codes for CASSAYEQYF. The chain recombines TRBV5-8 with TRBJ2-7; D ambiguous. Between the trimmed V and J ends, which lost 4 bases and 2 bases, there was a span of 1 base. CDR3 length: 10 residues. Germline CDR1 reads SGHTS; CDR2 reads YDEGEE. The whole variable domain, filled in from reference TRBV5-8 and TRBJ2-7, reads EAGVTQSPTHLIKTRGQQATLRCSPISGHTSVYWYQQALGLGLQFLLWYDEGEERNRGNFPPRFSGRQFPNYSSELNVNALELEDSALYLCASSAYEQYFGPGTRLTVT.

This chain uses TRBV25-1 with TRBJ1-3; D unclear. Trimming cost V 7 bases and J 0 bases, with 7 bases left between them. The CDR3 extends over 13 amino acids. Germline V gene data show CDR1 as MGHDK and CDR2 as SYGVNS. The CDR3 sequence: CASTLASGNTIYF. As DNA, the CDR3 is TGTGCCAGCACATTGGCCTCTGGAAACACCATATATTTT.

The rearrangement uses TRBV9 and TRBJ2-2; D not resolved. This CDR3 is built from 14 residues. Germline values: CDR1 SGDLS, CDR2 YYNGEE. Trimming removed 3 bases from V and 7 bases from J, with 13 bases in between. The CDR3 bases are TGTGCCAGCAGCGCCCACAGTGACGGCGGGGAGCTGTTTTTT. The encoded protein is CASSAHSDGGELFF.

The chain links TRBV5-4 to TRBJ1-4; D is unresolved. The CDR3 loop spans 11 amino acids. Germline values: CDR1 SGHNT, CDR2 YYREEE (reference sequence). V lost 5 bases to trimming and J lost 8 bases, with 7 bases between them. The CDR3 region has the DNA TGTGCCAGCAGGCCGATAGAAAAACTGTTTTTT. It yields the protein CASRPIEKLFF.

The chain links TRBV30 to TRBJ2-7; TRBD2 is a possible D gene (5 bases). The CDR3 has 15 residues. Germline CDR1 reads GTSNPN; CDR2 reads SVGIG (reference sequence). The V gene lost 4 bases and the J gene lost 8 bases, with 24 bases spanning the gap. This CDR3 is CAWMRVTEDYAKQYF. The CDR3 DNA reads TGTGCCTGGATGAGGGTGACTGAAGACTACGCGAAGCAGTACTTC.

The V call is TRBV5-8, the J call TRBJ2-1, with 7 bases lining up with TRBD2. The germline V gene has CDR1 SGHTS and CDR2 YDEGEE. V trimming: 2 bases; J trimming: 0 bases; junction bases outside the gene matches: 5. CDR3 size: 16 residues. The CDR3 DNA sequence: TGTGCCAGCAGCTTCTGGCGGGGGAGCTCCTACAATGAGCAGTTCTTC. Its protein is CASSFWRGSSYNEQFF. The full variable domain, its missing parts supplied by reference TRBV5-8 and TRBJ2-1, is EAGVTQSPTHLIKTRGQQATLRCSPISGHTSVYWYQQALGLGLQFLLWYDEGEERNRGNFPPRFSGRQFPNYSSELNVNALELEDSALYLCASSFWRGSSYNEQFFGPGTRLTVL.

This chain joins TRBV6-5 and TRBJ2-7; a weak D match, TRBD1 (5 bases). Trimming took 2 bases from V and 2 from J, leaving 16 bases between them. The germline V gene encodes CDR1 MNHEY and CDR2 SVGAGI. The CDR3 has 16 amino acids. CDR3 nucleotides: TGTGCCAGCAGTTACCACGGAGCAGGGTTGCCCTACGAGCAGTACTTC. This encodes CASSYHGAGLPYEQYF.

This rearrangement joins TRBV28 to TRBJ1-2; no firm D call. The CDR3 is made up of 13 amino acids. Per the germline V gene, CDR1 is MDHEN and CDR2 is SYDVKM. The V gene lost 5 bases and the J gene lost 8 bases, with 15 bases spanning the gap. Here the CDR3 reads CASSPSLGRGYTF. For the CDR3, the DNA is TGTGCCAGCAGTCCCTCTTTAGGCCGCGGCTACACCTTC.

The gene calls are TRBV5-4 and TRBJ2-3; D not certain. The germline CDR1 and CDR2 sequences are SGHNT and YYREEE (reference sequence). V was shortened by 0 bases and J by 0 bases, with 14 bases between the two germline ends. This CDR3 region has 17 residues. The DNA for the CDR3 is TGTGCCAGCAGCTTGGGAGGCCGAGGCGCTAGCACAGATACGCAGTATTTT. Its protein is CASSLGGRGASTDTQYF. The complete variable domain, with remaining parts taken from reference TRBV5-4 and TRBJ2-3, reads ETGVTQSPTHLIKTRGQQVTLRCSSQSGHNTVSWYQQALGQGPQFIFQYYREEENGRGNFPPRFSGLQFPNYSSELNVNALELDDSALYLCASSLGGRGASTDTQYFGPGTRLTVL.

The chain has TRBV9 and TRBJ2-2, with D hard to call. The CDR3 consists of 16 residues. CDR1 and CDR2 from the germline V gene are SGDLS and YYNGEE. The V end lost 0 bases, the J end lost 3 bases, and 12 bases lay between the germline ends. The CDR3 here is CASSVEISGDTGELFF. The CDR3 DNA reads as TGTGCCAGCAGCGTAGAGATCTCCGGAGACACCGGGGAGCTGTTTTTT.

The V gene is TRBV7-6, the J gene TRBJ2-3, with TRBD2 as a possible D gene (5 bases). Per the germline V gene, CDR1 is SGHVS and CDR2 is FNYEAQ. The CDR3 extends over 16 amino acids. V gave up 6 bases and J gave up 2 bases, with 18 bases separating them. The CDR3 DNA sequence: TGTGCCAGCAGTTCACAAAGCGGTGGGGACACAGATACGCAGTATTTT. The encoded protein is CASSSQSGGDTDTQYF.

The CDR3 DNA sequence: TGTGCCAGCAGTCAAAACCCTACAGGGAGCTATGGCTACACCTTC. It encodes CASSQNPTGSYGYTF. The chain is built from TRBV6-4 and TRBJ1-2; a possible D gene is TRBD1 (6 bases). This CDR3 contains 15 residues. Germline V gene data show CDR1 as MRHNA and CDR2 as SNTAGT. Trimming pared 5 bases from V and 4 bases from J, leaving 17 bases between.

This sequence joins TRBV28 and TRBJ1-5; D is undetermined. Trimming removed 3 bases at V and 4 bases at J, with 19 bases between. This CDR3 has 17 residues. Germline values: CDR1 MDHEN, CDR2 SYDVKM. For the CDR3, the DNA is TGTGCCAGCAGTTTTCCCAGGACGGACCGCGGGAATCAGCCCCAGCATTTT. It yields the protein CASSFPRTDRGNQPQHF.

Worth noting for this clone: Other DNA variants within this sample encode the same CDR3. J is TRBJ1-2 and V is TRBV10-3; TRBD1 aligns across 7 bases. After removal of 6 bases from V and 3 bases from J, the junction contained 1 base not matched to a gene. The CDR3 has 12 residues. The germline V gene encodes CDR1 ENHRY and CDR2 SYGVKD. The chain's CDR3 is CAISGQDYGYTF. The DNA of the CDR3 is TGTGCCATCAGCGGACAGGACTATGGCTACACCTTC.

The chain couples TRBV6-5 to TRBJ1-2, with 7 bases fitting TRBD1. Germline V CDR1 and CDR2: MNHEY, SVGAGI. This CDR3 is built from 14 residues. V lost 6 bases to trimming and J lost 5 bases; unmatched junction nucleotides: 9. The CDR3 DNA follows: TGTGCCAGCAGATCCCCGACAGGGAGGTATGGCTACACCTTC. Its protein is CASRSPTGRYGYTF.